Listed here are 15 T cell receptor beta chains from one sample, sequenced in a study of T cell responses to AZD1222 COVID-19 vaccine. Profiled with immunoSEQ multiplex PCR; TCRdb holds only in-frame clones, not every one. The sample lists under 120,000 clones; around 94% were seen once. The sequenced sample was peripheral blood, obtained on day 0 of AZD1222 vaccination. All receptors come from an adult in good health.

This rearrangement joins TRBV19 to TRBJ2-1; TRBD1 matches 8 bases. CDR1 and CDR2 from the germline V gene are LNHDA and SQIVND (reference sequence). Trimming took 3 bases from V and 9 from J; bases not matched to a gene: 7. The length of the CDR3 is 14 residues. CDR3 DNA: TGTGCCAGTAGTATCTGGCAGGGGGCTGCTGAGCAGTTCTTC. It is translated as CASSIWQGAAEQFF.

This clone came up a few times. The chain couples TRBV9 to TRBJ1-1; D might be TRBD1 (6 bases). Per germline, CDR1 SGDLS and CDR2 YYNGEE. The V and J ends lost 2 bases and 11 bases respectively, with 16 bases between them. This CDR3 has 13 residues. The CDR3 is CASSVAGQGRAFF. The CDR3 DNA follows: TGTGCCAGCAGCGTCGCGGGGCAGGGGCGGGCTTTCTTT.

The count of this clone is one. The chain couples TRBV6-1 to TRBJ2-7, with TRBD2 matching 7 bases. The CDR3 runs to 16 residues. From germline, CDR1 is MNHNS and CDR2 SASEGT. The V and J ends lost 0 bases and 3 bases, in that order; junction bases with no gene match: 8. This chain's CDR3 is CASSEALASSGYEQYF. The CDR3 DNA sequence: TGTGCCAGCAGTGAAGCATTGGCGTCTAGCGGCTACGAGCAGTACTTC.

The chain employs TRBV6-5 and TRBJ1-2; perhaps TRBD1 as D (6 bases). In germline, CDR1 is MNHEY, CDR2 SVGAGI. This CDR3 spans 14 amino acids. Trimming pared 5 bases from V and 6 bases from J, leaving 16 bases between. The CDR3 DNA is TGTGCCAGCAGTCCGGGGGGCAGGTTAAATGGCTACACCTTC. Translating it yields CASSPGGRLNGYTF.

The chain joins TRBV12-5 to TRBJ1-5; D is possibly TRBD1 (6 bases). CDR3 size: 15 residues. V lost 1 base to trimming and J lost 6 bases, with 13 bases between them. Germline V gives CDR1 LGHNT, CDR2 FRNRAP. For the CDR3, the DNA is TGTGCTAGTGGTTTGGGACAATCCAGGGGTCAGCCCCAGCATTTT. Translated, it gives CASGLGQSRGQPQHF.

The genes are TRBV10-3 and TRBJ1-1; D might be TRBD1 (5 bases). The CDR3 is made up of 13 amino acids. Germline values: CDR1 ENHRY, CDR2 SYGVKD. The V and J ends lost 5 bases and 1 base respectively, with 8 bases between them. The CDR3, as DNA: TGTGCCATCAGTAACGACAGGAACACTGAAGCTTTCTTT. It encodes CAISNDRNTEAFF.

The chain is built from TRBV6-5 and TRBJ1-5; D gene uncertain. V was trimmed by 0 bases and J by 7 bases, leaving 16 bases between them. Germline CDR1 is MNHEY and CDR2 is SVGAGI. The CDR3 loop spans 16 amino acids. The CDR3 here is CASSYSSGRNGQPQHF. DNA of the CDR3: TGTGCCAGCAGTTACTCATCCGGGAGGAATGGACAGCCCCAGCATTTT.

The genes are TRBV6-5 and TRBJ2-7; 8 nucleotides agree with TRBD1. The CDR3 totals 14 residues. The junction had 9 bases not matched to a gene; V was cut back by 6 bases and J by 5 bases. CDR1 and CDR2 from the germline V gene are MNHEY and SVGAGI. The CDR3: CASRRGQVKNEQYF. The CDR3 coding sequence is TGTGCCAGCAGGAGGGGACAGGTCAAGAACGAGCAGTACTTC.

The chain uses TRBV7-2 and TRBJ1-2, with D possibly TRBD1 on 6 matching bases. This CDR3 is built from 14 residues. Germline V lookup: CDR1 SGHTA, CDR2 FQGNSA. V lost 2 bases to trimming and J lost 8 bases, with 15 bases between them. This CDR3 is CASSLSNRALGYTF. The CDR3, as DNA: TGTGCCAGCAGCTTATCTAACAGGGCCTTAGGCTACACCTTC. The full variable domain, completed using reference TRBV7-2 and TRBJ1-2, is GAGVSQSPSNKVTEKGKDVELRCDPISGHTALYWYRQSLGQGLEFLIYFQGNSAPDKSGLPSDRFSAERTGGSVSTLTIQRTQQEDSAVYLCASSLSNRALGYTFGSGTRLTVV.

This clone is a singleton in its sample. The V and J genes are TRBV27 and TRBJ1-1, with 8 bases matching TRBD1. CDR1 and CDR2 from the germline V gene are MNHEY and SMNVEV (reference sequence). The V segment lost 5 bases and the J segment 2 bases; nucleotides outside the gene matches: 4. CDR3 length: 14 residues. CDR3 DNA: TGTGCCAGCAGTCCAGGGGGCTCAAACACTGAAGCTTTCTTT. It yields the protein CASSPGGSNTEAFF.

This sequence joins TRBV27 and TRBJ1-2, with D possibly matching TRBD1 (6 bases). V was shortened by 4 bases and J by 3 bases, with 12 bases between the two germline ends. This CDR3 is built from 14 residues. Germline V gives CDR1 MNHEY, CDR2 SMNVEV (reference sequence). The CDR3 nucleotides are TGTGCCAGCAGTTCCACAGGGATGGACTATGGCTACACCTTC. This codes for CASSSTGMDYGYTF.

The chain joins TRBV27 to TRBJ1-2, with D maybe TRBD1 (6 bases). Germline V gives CDR1 MNHEY, CDR2 SMNVEV (reference sequence). Trimming took off 3 bases at V and 4 bases at J, with 15 bases between the two ends. CDR3 size: 15 residues. The CDR3 loop is CASSLSGAQFYGYTF. In DNA, the CDR3 is TGTGCCAGCAGTTTGTCAGGGGCTCAATTCTATGGCTACACCTTC.

This clone was seen more than once but under ten times. The V call is TRBV2, the J call TRBJ1-2; D remains ambiguous. Between the trimmed V and J ends, which lost 4 bases and 0 bases, there was a span of 18 bases. The CDR3 extends over 17 amino acids. The germline V gene has CDR1 SNHLY and CDR2 FYNNEI. CDR3 sequence reads: CASSVSVLGRANYGYTF. The CDR3 nucleotides are TGTGCCAGCAGTGTTTCGGTTCTGGGCCGCGCTAACTATGGCTACACCTTC. The full variable domain, its missing parts supplied by reference TRBV2 and TRBJ1-2, is EPEVTQTPSHQVTQMGQEVILRCVPISNHLYFYWYRQILGQKVEFLVSFYNNEISEKSEIFDDQFSVERPDGSNFTLKIRSTKLEDSAMYFCASSVSVLGRANYGYTFGSGTRLTVV.

The chain carries TRBV6-5 and TRBJ2-1; 9 nucleotides agree with TRBD2. With 8 bases clipped from V and 2 bases from J, the junction kept 4 bases outside the gene matches. The germline gives CDR1 MNHEY, CDR2 SVGAGI. The CDR3 consists of 14 residues. CDR3 in DNA: TGTGCCAGCGCCGAGCGGGGGGCCTACAATGAGCAGTTCTTC. Encoded protein: CASAERGAYNEQFF.

V usage is TRBV6-4 and J usage is TRBJ1-5; 7 nucleotides match TRBD1. Germline lookup yields CDR1 MRHNA and CDR2 SNTAGT. The CDR3 length is 16 residues. With V trimmed by 7 bases and J by 0 bases, 9 bases remained unmatched. As DNA, the CDR3 is TGTGCCAGCACTCTCGACAGGGCATGTAGCAATCAGCCCCAGCATTTT. This sequence encodes CASTLDRACSNQPQHF.